This T cell receptor (beta chain) is drawn from a study of blood T cells in healthy people across ages. Sample-barcoded 5' priming and a J-beta primer mix drove a second PCR of roughly 7 to 11 cycles. Via MiXCR, TCRdb re-called the 5' RACE reads, giving one row per CDR3 protein. Here the sample spans around 500,000 distinct CDR3 sequences, about 29% being singletons. Another study also made use of these data, one on T cells of mothers and their children.

This clonotype originated in a boy between 2 and 10 years old in good health. Material: blood.

CDR3 nucleotides: TGTGCCAGCAGTTTATCACAATTGCGAGGCTACACCTTC. This encodes CASSLSQLRGYTF. The J gene is TRBJ1-2, the V gene TRBV27; D is unresolved. This CDR3 contains 13 residues. Germline V gene sequence: CDR1 MNHEY, CDR2 SMNVEV (reference sequence). V dropped 0 bases and J dropped 8 bases, with 10 bases sitting between them.